The entry that follows covers one TCR beta chain sequence. No antigen is known for it. There are no base qualities to consult, and no much larger clone falls within one base. The method behind the library was 5' RACE. Sequencing instrument: Illumina HiSeq 2500. A second PCR of roughly 6 to 11 cycles was run with a J-beta primer mix and a sample-barcoded 5' primer. Each TCR beta cDNA molecule received a unique molecular identifier from a template-switch 5' adaptor carrying 12 random nucleotides. At least 2.5 million CDR3-containing paired-end reads were obtained from each sample. First-strand cDNA synthesis was performed from all RNA using the Mint cDNA synthesis kit, with priming by a TRBC-specific oligonucleotide. Following uracil-DNA glycosylase treatment, all cDNA underwent a first 18-cycle PCR with the universal primers M1SS and BC2_uni_R. In the paper's pipeline: Each sample was normalized by randomly selecting 1 million high-quality reads, each carrying a distinct molecular identifier. Reads sharing molecular identifiers were discarded rather than binned into consensus sequences. MiTCR, run with a Q25 quality threshold and the strictest error-elimination algorithm, handled CDR3 identification, clonotype clustering and error correction. A nonparametric unseen species model using Euler transformation provided a lower-bound estimate of total TCR beta diversity. Starting from the raw public reads, TCRdb applied fastp trimming at Q25, assembled clones with MiXCR and retained in-frame beta chains. Each CDR3 protein gets just one entry, which takes the most common genes and DNA from the rows behind it. The V and J calls here are based on TCRdb, not the publication. The sample yields 1.5 million or so distinct CDR3 sequences; approximately 42% were counted once. Approximately 7.9% of the sample lies in the top ten.

The data derive from a study of blood T cells in healthy people across ages (dated by TCRdb to between 2015 and 2016). About the investigation overall: In model experiments, template switching captured about one uniquely barcoded TCR beta cDNA molecule for every two T cells. The donors were split into four age groups: young (average 16 years), middle-aged (about 40), aged (approximately 59) and long-lived (82). Age-related changes in TCR beta repertoire diversity were measured in the study by deep sequencing normalized with unique cDNA molecular identifiers. To avoid experimental bias, donors of different ages were distributed randomly across sequencing lanes. For two donors (one aged 18 to 30 and one aged 80 or older), the study analyzed two additional independent replicas of 1 million unique cDNA reads from the same blood draw. What the study reported, not specific to this receptor: Since profiling was done on bulk unsorted PBMCs, naive and antigen-experienced compartments could not be conclusively compared. As age increased, observed TCR beta diversity per million T cells dropped in a roughly linear way, and a significant reduction was already evident by age about 36. A strong correlation was found between observed TCR beta diversity and the percentage of naive T cells measured by flow cytometry. The CMV infection status of donors was not known, potentially confounding age-related changes in expanded clonotypes. Estimates of total diversity based on one million sequenced T cells were considered lower bounds and underestimates. Compared with the aged group, more naive CD4+ T cells, fewer expanded clones and increased TCR diversity were shown by the long-lived group, suggesting age selection.

The roughly 39 donors, aged 6 to 90 years, were systemically healthy Caucasian individuals from Russia. Each donor gave 8 to 10 milliliters of peripheral blood, collected into EDTA-treated Vacutainer tubes. Ficoll-Paque density-gradient centrifugation was used to isolate PBMCs, with at least 7 million per sample. Trizol reagent was used to extract total RNA from the PBMCs, yielding at least 5.5 micrograms per sample. The percentages of naive CD45RAhigh/CD27high T cells were determined by flow cytometry on a PBMC aliquot from every donor. Source material: blood. This TCR derives from a woman between 18 and 29 years old in good health.

At the DNA level, the sequence is TGTGCCAGCAGCCCCCAGACTAGCGGCCCCAATGAGCAGTACTTC. This encodes CASSPQTSGPNEQYF. The chain uses TRBV6-5 and TRBJ2-5, with TRBD2 identical over 9 junction bases. CDR3 length: 15 amino acids, cysteine to phenylalanine. This entry keeps only the CDR3 DNA: 45 bases, framed from base 1. Germline trimming: 6 bases from V, 11 bases from J; junction bases outside gene matches: 16. Via the germline V gene, CDR1 is MNHEY and CDR2 SVGAGI.